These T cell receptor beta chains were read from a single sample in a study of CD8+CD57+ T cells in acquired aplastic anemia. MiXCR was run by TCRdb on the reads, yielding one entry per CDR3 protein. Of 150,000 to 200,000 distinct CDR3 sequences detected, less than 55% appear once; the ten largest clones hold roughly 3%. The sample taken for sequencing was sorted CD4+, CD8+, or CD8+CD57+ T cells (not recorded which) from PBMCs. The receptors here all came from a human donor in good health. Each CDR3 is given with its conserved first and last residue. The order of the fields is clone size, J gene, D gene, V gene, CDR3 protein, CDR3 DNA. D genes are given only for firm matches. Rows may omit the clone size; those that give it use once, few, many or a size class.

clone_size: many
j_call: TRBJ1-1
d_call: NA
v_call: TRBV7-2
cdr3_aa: CASSLGLGKNTEAFF
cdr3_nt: TGTGCCAGCAGCTTAGGGTTAGGCAAGAACACTGAAGCTTTCTTT

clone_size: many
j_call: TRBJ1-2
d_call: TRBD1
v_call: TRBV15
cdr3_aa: CATSRDPRQGRRYTF
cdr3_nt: TGTGCCACCAGCAGAGACCCCCGACAGGGACGACGCTACACCTTC

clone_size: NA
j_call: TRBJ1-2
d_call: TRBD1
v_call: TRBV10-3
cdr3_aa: CASSYSRDSSGYTF
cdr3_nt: TGTGCCAGCAGTTACTCACGGGACAGTTCCGGCTACACCTTC

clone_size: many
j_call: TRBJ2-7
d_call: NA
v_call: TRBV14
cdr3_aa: CASSQDVGRAYEQYF
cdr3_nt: TGTGCCAGCAGCCAAGATGTCGGGCGAGCCTACGAGCAGTACTTC

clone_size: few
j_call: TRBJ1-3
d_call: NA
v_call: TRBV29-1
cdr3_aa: CSVEGGNTIYF
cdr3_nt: TGCAGCGTTGAAGGTGGAAACACCATATATTTT

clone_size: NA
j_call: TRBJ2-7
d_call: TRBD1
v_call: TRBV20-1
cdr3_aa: CSASVAGTVPSYEQYF
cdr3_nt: TGCAGTGCTAGTGTAGCCGGGACAGTCCCGTCCTACGAGCAGTACTTC

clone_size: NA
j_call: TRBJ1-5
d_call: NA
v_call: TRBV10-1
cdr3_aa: CARDSSNQPQHF
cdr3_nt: TGCGCCAGGGACAGTTCTAATCAGCCCCAGCATTTT

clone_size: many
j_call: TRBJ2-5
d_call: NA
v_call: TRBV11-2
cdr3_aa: CASSVSGLTWYF
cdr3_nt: TGTGCCAGCAGCGTATCGGGCCTCACCTGGTACTTC

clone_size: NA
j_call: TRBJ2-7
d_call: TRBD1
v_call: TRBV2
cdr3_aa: CASSDGTGGGEQYF
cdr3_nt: TGTGCCAGCAGTGACGGGACAGGGGGAGGCGAGCAGTACTTC

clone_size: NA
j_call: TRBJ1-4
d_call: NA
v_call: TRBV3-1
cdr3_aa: CASSNSWEGNGKLFF
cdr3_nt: TGTGCCAGCAGCAACAGTTGGGAGGGGAATGGAAAACTGTTTTTT

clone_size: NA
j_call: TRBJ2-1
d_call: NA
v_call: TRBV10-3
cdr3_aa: CAISESGVQFF
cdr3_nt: TGTGCCATCAGTGAGTCGGGAGTTCAGTTCTTC

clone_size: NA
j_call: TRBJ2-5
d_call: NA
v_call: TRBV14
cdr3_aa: CASSQVSGPQYF
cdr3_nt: TGTGCCAGCAGCCAAGTCTCAGGACCCCAGTACTTC

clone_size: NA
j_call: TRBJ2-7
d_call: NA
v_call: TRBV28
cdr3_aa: CASSQGGTYEQYF
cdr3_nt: TGTGCCAGCAGTCAGGGGGGGACCTACGAGCAGTACTTC

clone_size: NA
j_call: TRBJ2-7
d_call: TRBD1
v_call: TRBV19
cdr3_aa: CASRRDRDSYEQYF
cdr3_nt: TGTGCCAGTAGGAGGGACAGGGACTCCTACGAGCAGTACTTC

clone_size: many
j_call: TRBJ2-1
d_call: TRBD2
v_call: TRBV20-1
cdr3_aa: CSARDHGTSGRNEQFF
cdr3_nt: TGCAGTGCTAGAGATCATGGGACTAGCGGGAGGAATGAGCAGTTCTTC

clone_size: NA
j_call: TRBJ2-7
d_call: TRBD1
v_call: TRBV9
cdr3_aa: CASSVGGGQGSSYEQYF
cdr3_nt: TGTGCCAGCAGCGTAGGAGGGGGACAGGGTAGCTCCTACGAGCAGTACTTC

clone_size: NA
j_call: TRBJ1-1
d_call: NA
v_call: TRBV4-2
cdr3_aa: CASSPTTGRTYGNTEAFF
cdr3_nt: TGTGCCAGCAGCCCTACGACGGGGCGGACTTACGGAAACACTGAAGCTTTCTTT

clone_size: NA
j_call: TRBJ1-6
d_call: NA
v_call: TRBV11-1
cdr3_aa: CASSQEENSPLHF
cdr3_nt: TGTGCCAGCAGCCAGGAGGAGAATTCACCCCTCCACTTT

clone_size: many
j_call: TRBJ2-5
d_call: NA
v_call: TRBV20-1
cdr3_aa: CSARDPSPGGGVHQETQYF
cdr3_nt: TGCAGTGCTAGAGATCCCTCTCCGGGTGGCGGCGTCCACCAAGAGACCCAGTACTTC

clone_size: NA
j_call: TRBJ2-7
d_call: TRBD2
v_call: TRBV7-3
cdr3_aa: CASSLVGLAGGAEQYF
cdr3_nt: TGTGCCAGCAGCTTAGTGGGACTAGCGGGAGGGGCCGAGCAGTACTTC

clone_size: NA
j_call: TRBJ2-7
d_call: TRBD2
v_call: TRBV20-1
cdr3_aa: CSARGASGGSLYEQYF
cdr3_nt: TGCAGTGCTAGGGGGGCAAGCGGGGGGTCATTGTACGAGCAGTACTTC

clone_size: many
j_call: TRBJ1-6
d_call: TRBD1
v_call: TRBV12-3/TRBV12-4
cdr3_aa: CASSFTGTGNSPLHF
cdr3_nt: TGTGCCAGCAGTTTCACCGGGACAGGGAATTCACCCCTCCACTTT

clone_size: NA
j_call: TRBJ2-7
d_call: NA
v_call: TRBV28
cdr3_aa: CASSLASSYEQHF
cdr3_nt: TGTGCCAGCAGTCTTGCTTCCTCCTACGAGCAGCACTTC

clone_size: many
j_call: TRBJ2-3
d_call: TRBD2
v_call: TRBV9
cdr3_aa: CASSVGRQGGADTQYF
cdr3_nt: TGTGCCAGCAGCGTAGGCCGGCAGGGAGGGGCAGATACGCAGTATTTT

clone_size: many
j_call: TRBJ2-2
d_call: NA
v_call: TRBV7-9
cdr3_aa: CASSYLGTDNTGELFF
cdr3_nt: TGTGCCAGCAGTTATCTCGGGACTGATAACACCGGGGAGCTGTTTTTT

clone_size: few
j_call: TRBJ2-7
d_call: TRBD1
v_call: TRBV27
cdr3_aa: CASSLSRTGAGEQYF
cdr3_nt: TGTGCCAGCAGTTTATCAAGGACAGGGGCAGGCGAGCAGTACTTC

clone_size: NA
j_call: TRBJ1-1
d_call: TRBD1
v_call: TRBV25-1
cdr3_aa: CASMKGAVEAFF
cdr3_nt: TGTGCCAGCATGAAGGGGGCAGTTGAAGCTTTCTTT

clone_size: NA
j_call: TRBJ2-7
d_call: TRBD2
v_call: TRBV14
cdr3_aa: CASSHVLAVPYEQYF
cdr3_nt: TGTGCCAGCAGCCACGTACTAGCGGTCCCCTACGAGCAGTACTTC

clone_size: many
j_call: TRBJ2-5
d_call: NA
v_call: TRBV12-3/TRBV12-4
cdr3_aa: CASSFGPGLETQYF
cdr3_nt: TGTGCCAGCAGTTTCGGCCCAGGGTTGGAGACCCAGTACTTC

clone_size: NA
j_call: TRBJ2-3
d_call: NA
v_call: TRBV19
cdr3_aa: CASSTLRSEQYF
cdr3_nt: TGTGCCAGTAGCACTCTTCGATCTGAGCAGTATTTT

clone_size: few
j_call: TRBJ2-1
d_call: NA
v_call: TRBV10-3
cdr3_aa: CAIDQGPYNEQFF
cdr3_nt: TGTGCCATCGATCAGGGGCCTTACAATGAGCAGTTCTTC